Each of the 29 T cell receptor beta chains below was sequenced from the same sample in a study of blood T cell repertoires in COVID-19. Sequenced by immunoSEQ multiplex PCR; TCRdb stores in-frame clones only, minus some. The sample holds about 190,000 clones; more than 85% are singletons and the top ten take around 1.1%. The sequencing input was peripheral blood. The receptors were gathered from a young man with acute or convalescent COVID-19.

The CDR3 spells CASSLAGFEAFF. CDR3 nucleotide sequence: TGTGCCAGCAGTCTCGCAGGATTTGAAGCTTTCTTT. This sequence joins TRBV28 and TRBJ1-1; no definite D call. The CDR3 is 12 residues long. Looked up from germline, CDR1 is MDHEN and CDR2 is SYDVKM. The V gene lost 5 bases and the J gene lost 7 bases, with 11 bases spanning the gap.

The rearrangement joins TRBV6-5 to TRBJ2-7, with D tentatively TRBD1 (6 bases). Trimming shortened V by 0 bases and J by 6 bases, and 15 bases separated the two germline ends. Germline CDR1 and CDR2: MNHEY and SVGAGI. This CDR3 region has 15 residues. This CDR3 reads CASSYSRQGMGEQYF. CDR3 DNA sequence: TGTGCCAGCAGTTACTCGCGGCAGGGGATGGGCGAGCAGTACTTC.

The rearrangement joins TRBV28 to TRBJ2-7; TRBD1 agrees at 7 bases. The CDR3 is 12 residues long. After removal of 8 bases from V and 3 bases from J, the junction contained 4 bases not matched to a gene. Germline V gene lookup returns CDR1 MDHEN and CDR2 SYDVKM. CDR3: CASRDSRYEQYF. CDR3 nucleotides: TGTGCCAGCCGGGACAGTCGCTACGAGCAGTACTTC.

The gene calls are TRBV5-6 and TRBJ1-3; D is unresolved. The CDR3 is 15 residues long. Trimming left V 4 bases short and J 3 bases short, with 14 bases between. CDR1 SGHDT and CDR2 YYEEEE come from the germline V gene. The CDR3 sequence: CASSPRPGYGNTIYF. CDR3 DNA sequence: TGTGCCAGCAGCCCCCGGCCGGGGTATGGAAACACCATATATTTT.

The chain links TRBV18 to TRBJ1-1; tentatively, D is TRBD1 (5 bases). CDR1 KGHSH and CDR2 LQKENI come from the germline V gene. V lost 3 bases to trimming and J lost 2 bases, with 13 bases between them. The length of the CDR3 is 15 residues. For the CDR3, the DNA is TGTGCCAGCTCACCTCCTGGGACTAAAAACACTGAAGCTTTCTTT. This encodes CASSPPGTKNTEAFF.

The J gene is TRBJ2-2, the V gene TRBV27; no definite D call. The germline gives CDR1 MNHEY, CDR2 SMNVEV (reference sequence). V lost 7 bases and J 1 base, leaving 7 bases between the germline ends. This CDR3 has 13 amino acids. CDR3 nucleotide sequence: TGTGCCAGCAACCGACAGAACACCGGGGAGCTGTTTTTT. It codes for CASNRQNTGELFF.

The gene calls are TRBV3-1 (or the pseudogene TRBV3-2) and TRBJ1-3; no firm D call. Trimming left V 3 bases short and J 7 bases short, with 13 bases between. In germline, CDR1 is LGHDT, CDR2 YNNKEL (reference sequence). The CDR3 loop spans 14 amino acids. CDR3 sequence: CASSQRPRSNTIYF. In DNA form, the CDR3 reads TGTGCCAGCAGCCAGCGGCCGAGAAGCAACACCATATATTTT.

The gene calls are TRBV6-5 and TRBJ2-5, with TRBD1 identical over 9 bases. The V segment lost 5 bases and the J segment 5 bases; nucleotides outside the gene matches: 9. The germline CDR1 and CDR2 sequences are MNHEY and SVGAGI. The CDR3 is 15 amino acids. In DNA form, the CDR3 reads TGTGCCAGCAGTCCTTTTACAGGGGGCTGGGAGACCCAGTACTTC. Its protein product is CASSPFTGGWETQYF.

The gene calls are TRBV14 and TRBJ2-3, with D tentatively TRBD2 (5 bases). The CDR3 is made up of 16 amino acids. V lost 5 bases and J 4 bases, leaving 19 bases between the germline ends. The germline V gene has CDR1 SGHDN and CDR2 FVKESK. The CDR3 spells CASSARPAMRADTQYF. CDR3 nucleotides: TGTGCCAGCAGCGCACGGCCAGCGATGAGGGCAGATACGCAGTATTTT.

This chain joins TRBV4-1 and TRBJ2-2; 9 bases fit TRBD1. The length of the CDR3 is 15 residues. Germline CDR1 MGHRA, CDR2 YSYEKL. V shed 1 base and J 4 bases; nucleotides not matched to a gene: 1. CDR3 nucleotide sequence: TGCGCCAGCAGCCAAGGACAGGGGGTCACCGGGGAGCTGTTTTTT. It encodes CASSQGQGVTGELFF.

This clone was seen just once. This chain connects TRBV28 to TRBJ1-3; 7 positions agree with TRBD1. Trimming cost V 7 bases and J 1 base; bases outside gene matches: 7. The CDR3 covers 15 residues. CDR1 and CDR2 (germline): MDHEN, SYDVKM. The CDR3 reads CASTSTGVSGNTIYF. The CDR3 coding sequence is TGTGCCAGCACCTCAACAGGGGTTTCTGGAAACACCATATATTTT.

Written as DNA, the CDR3 is TGTGCCAGCAGCAGTAGCGGGAGGCCAGATACGCAGTATTTT. Translating it yields CASSSSGRPDTQYF. The genes are TRBV11-3 and TRBJ2-3; 10 nucleotides match TRBD2. The V and J ends lost 5 bases and 4 bases, in that order; junction bases with no gene match: 3. This CDR3 region has 14 residues. The germline V gene has CDR1 SGHNT and CDR2 YENEEA.

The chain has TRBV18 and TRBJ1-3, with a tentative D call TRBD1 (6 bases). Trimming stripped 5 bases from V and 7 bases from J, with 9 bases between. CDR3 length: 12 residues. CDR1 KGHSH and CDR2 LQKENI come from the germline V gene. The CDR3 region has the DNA TGTGCCAGCTCAAACAGGGACAACACCATATATTTT. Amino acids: CASSNRDNTIYF.

The CDR3 region has the DNA TGTGCCAGTAGTATGGGTCTTAGCGGGAGGGCTTACAATGAGCAGTTCTTC. It specifies CASSMGLSGRAYNEQFF. The chain couples TRBV19 to TRBJ2-1; 11 positions match TRBD2. J lost 4 bases, V lost 3 bases, and 8 bases had no gene match. Germline V lookup: CDR1 LNHDA, CDR2 SQIVND (reference sequence). The CDR3 extends over 17 amino acids.

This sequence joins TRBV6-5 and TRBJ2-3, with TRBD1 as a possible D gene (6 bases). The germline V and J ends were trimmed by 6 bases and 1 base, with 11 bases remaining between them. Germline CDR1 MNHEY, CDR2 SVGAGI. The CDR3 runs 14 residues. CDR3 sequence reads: CASSQRQGTDTQYF. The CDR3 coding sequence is TGTGCCAGCAGCCAAAGACAGGGCACAGATACGCAGTATTTT.

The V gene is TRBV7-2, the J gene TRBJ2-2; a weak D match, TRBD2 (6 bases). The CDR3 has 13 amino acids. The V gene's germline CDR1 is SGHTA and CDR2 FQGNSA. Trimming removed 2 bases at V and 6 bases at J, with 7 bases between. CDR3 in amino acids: CASSLRRAGELFF. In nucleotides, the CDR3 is TGTGCCAGCAGCTTAAGGAGGGCCGGGGAGCTGTTTTTT.

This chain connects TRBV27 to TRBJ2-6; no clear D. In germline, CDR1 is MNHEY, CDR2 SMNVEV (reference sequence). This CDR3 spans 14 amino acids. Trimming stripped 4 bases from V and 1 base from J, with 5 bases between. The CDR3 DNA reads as TGTGCCAGCAGTTCGGGTTCTGGGGCCAACGTCCTGACTTTC. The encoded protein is CASSSGSGANVLTF.

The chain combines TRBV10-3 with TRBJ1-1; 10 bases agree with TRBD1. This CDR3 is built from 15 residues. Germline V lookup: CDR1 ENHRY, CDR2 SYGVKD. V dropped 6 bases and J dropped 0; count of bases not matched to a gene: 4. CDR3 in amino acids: CAISSGQGMNTEAFF. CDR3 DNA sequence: TGTGCCATCAGCTCGGGACAGGGGATGAACACTGAAGCTTTCTTT.

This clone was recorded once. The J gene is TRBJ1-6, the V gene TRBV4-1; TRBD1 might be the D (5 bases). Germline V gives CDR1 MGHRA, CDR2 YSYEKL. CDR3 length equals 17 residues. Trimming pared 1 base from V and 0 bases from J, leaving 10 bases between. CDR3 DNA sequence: TGCGCCAGCAGCCAAGTTTGGGGGGTCTCCTATAATTCACCCCTCCACTTT. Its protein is CASSQVWGVSYNSPLHF.

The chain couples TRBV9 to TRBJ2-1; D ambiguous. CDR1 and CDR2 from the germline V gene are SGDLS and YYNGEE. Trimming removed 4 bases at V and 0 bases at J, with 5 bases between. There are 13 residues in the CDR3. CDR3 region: CASSSSSYNEQFF. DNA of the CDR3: TGTGCCAGCAGCTCGAGCTCCTACAATGAGCAGTTCTTC.

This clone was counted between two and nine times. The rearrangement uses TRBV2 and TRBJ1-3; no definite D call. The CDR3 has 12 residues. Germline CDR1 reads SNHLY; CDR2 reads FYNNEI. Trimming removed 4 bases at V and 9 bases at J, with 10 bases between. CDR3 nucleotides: TGTGCCAGCAGTGCCCGGGAGACCACCATATATTTT. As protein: CASSARETTIYF.

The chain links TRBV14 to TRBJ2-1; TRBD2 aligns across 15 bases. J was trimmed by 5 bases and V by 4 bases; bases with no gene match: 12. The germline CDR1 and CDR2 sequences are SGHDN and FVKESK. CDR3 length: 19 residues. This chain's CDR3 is CASSRTSGTSGRINNEQFF. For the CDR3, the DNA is TGTGCCAGCAGCCGAACGTCCGGGACTAGCGGGAGGATCAACAATGAGCAGTTCTTC.

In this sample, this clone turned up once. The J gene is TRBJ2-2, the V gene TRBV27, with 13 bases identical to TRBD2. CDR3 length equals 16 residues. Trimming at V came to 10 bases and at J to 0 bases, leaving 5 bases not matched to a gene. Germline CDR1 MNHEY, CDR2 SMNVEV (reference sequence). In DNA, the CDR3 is TGTGCCATCGGGACTAGCGGGGTCGCGAACACCGGGGAGCTGTTTTTT. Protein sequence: CAIGTSGVANTGELFF.

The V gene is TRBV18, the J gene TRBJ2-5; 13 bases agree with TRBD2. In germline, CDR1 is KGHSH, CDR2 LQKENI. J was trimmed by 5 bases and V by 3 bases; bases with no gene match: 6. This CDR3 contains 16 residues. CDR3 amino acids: CASSPRTSGGFETQYF. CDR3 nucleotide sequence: TGTGCCAGCTCACCGAGGACTAGCGGGGGTTTTGAGACCCAGTACTTC. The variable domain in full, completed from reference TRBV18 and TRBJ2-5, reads NAGVMQNPRHLVRRRGQEARLRCSPMKGHSHVYWYRQLPEEGLKFMVYLQKENIIDESGMPKERFSAEFPKEGPSILRIQQVVRGDSAAYFCASSPRTSGGFETQYFGPGTRLLVL.

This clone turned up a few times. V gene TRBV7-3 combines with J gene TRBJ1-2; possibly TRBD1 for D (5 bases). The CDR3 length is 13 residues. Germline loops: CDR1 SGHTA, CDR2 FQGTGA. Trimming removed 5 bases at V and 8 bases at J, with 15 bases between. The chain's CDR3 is CASSLHQGRGYTF. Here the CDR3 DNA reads TGTGCCAGCAGCCTACATCAGGGTCGGGGCTACACCTTC.

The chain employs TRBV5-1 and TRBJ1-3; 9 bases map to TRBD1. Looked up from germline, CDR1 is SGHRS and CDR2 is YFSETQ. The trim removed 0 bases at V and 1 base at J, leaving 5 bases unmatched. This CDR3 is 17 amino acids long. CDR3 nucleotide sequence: TGCGCCAGCAGCTTGGGGGACAGGGCGATGTCTGGAAACACCATATATTTT. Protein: CASSLGDRAMSGNTIYF.

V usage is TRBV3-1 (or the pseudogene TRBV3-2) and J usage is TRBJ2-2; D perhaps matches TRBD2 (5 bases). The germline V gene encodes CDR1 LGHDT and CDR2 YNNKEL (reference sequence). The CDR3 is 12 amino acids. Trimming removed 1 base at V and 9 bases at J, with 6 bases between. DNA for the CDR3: TGTGCCAGCAGCCAAGCTAGCAGGGAGCTGTTTTTT. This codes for CASSQASRELFF.

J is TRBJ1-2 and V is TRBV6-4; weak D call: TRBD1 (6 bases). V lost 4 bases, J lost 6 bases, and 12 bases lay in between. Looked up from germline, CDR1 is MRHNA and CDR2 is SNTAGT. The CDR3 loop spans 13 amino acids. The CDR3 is CASSVTGRDGYTF. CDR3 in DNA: TGTGCCAGCAGTGTTACAGGGCGGGATGGCTACACCTTC.

CDR3 amino acids: CASSSTGQDAGELFF. In DNA, the CDR3 is TGTGCCAGCAGTTCCACTGGACAGGATGCCGGGGAGCTGTTTTTT. This chain connects TRBV28 to TRBJ2-2; the match to TRBD1 covers 7 bases. J was trimmed by 6 bases and V by 4 bases; bases with no gene match: 8. This CDR3 contains 15 residues. Germline V gene data show CDR1 as MDHEN and CDR2 as SYDVKM.